This T cell receptor beta chain is drawn from a study of identical twins. CDR1 is DFQATT and CDR2 is SNEGSKA in the germline V gene (reference sequence). The CDR3 consists of 11 residues. V was trimmed by 6 bases and J by 9 bases, leaving 12 bases between them. TCRdb passed the 5' RACE reads through MiXCR, listing each CDR3 protein once. There are more than 250,000 distinct CDR3 sequences in the sample; more than 6.5% occur only once, and approximately 2.1% lies in the top ten. In its sample, this clonotype was seen many times. These same records also appear under a second study, on yellow fever vaccine responses in identical twins.

Sequenced sample: memory (CD45RO+) T cells sorted from blood. The chain combines TRBV20-1 with TRBJ2-1; no reliable D call. This TCR derives from a young woman in good health. The CDR3 nucleotides read TGCAGTGCCCACCCGGCGATTGAGCAGTTCTTC. Protein product: CSAHPAIEQFF.